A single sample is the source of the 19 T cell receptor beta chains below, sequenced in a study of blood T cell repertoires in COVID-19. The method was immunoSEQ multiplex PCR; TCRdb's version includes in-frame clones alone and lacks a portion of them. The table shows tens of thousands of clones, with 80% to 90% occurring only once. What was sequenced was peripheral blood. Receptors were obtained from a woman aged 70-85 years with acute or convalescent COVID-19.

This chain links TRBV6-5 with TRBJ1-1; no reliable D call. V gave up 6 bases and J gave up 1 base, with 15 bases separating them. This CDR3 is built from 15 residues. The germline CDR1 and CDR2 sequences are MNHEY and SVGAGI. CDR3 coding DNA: TGTGCCAGCAGAGCGGGGAACAAGAAGAACACTGAAGCTTTCTTT. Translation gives CASRAGNKKNTEAFF.

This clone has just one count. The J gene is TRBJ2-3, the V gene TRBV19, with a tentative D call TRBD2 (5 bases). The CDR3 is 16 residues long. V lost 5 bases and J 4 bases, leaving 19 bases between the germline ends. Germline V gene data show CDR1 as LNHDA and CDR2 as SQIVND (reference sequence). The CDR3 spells CASSSLSGSSADTQYF. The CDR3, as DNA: TGTGCCAGTAGTTCTCTGTCGGGCAGTAGCGCAGATACGCAGTATTTT.

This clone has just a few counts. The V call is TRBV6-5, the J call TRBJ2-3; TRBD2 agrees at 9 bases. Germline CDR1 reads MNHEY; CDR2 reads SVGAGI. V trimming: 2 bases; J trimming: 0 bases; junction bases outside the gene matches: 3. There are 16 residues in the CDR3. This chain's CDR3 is CASSYISGGSTDTQYF. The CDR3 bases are TGTGCCAGCAGTTACATTAGCGGGGGTAGCACAGATACGCAGTATTTT.

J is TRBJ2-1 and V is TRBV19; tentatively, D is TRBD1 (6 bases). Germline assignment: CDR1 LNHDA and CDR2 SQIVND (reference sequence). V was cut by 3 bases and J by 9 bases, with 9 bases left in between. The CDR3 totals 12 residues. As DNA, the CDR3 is TGTGCCAGTAGTATCCGGGACACTGAGCAGTTCTTC. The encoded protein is CASSIRDTEQFF.

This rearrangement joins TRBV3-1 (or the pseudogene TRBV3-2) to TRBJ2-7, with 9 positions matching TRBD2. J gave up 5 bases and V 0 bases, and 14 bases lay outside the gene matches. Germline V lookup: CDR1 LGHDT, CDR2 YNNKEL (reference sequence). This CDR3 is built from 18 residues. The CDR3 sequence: CASSQDLLAGAVFDEQYF. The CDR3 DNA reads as TGTGCCAGCAGCCAAGATTTACTAGCGGGTGCTGTTTTCGACGAGCAGTACTTC.

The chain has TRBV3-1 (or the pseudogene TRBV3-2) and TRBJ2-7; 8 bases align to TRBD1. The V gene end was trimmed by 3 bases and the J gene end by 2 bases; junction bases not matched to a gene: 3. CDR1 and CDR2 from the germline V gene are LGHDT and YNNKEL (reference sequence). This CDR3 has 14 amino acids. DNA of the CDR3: TGTGCCAGCAGCCATTGGGACAGGCCCTACGAGCAGTACTTC. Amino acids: CASSHWDRPYEQYF.

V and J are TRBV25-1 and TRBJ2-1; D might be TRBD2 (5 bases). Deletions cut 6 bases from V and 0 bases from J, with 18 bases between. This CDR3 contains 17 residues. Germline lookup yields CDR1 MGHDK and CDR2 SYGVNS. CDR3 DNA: TGTGCCAGCAGCCTAGCCGTGACCCTTAGCTCCTACAATGAGCAGTTCTTC. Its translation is CASSLAVTLSSYNEQFF.

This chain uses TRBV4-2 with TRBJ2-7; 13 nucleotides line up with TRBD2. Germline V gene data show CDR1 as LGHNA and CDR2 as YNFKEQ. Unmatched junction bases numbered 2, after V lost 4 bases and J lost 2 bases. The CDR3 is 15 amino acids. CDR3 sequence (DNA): TGTGCCAGCAGCCCGGGACTAGCGGGACCCTACGAGCAGTACTTC. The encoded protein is CASSPGLAGPYEQYF.

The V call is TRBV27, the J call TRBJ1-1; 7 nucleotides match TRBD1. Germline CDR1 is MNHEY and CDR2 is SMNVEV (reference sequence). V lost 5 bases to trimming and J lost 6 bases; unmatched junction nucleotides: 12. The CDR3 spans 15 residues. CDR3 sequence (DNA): TGTGCCAGCAGTAGGGGACAGAGTTCTAACGCTGAAGCTTTCTTT. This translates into CASSRGQSSNAEAFF.

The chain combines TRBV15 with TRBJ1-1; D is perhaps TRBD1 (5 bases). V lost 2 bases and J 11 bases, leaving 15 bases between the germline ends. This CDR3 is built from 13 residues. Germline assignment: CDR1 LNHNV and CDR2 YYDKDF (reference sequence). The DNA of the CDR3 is TGTGCCACCAGCAGACGGATTCCAGGGCACGCTTTCTTT. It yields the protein CATSRRIPGHAFF.

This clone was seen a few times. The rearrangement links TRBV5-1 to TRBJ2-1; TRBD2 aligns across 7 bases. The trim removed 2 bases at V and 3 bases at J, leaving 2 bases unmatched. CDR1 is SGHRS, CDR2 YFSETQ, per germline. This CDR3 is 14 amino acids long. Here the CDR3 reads CASSFRGDYNEQFF. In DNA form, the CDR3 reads TGCGCCAGCAGCTTCCGGGGGGACTACAATGAGCAGTTCTTC.

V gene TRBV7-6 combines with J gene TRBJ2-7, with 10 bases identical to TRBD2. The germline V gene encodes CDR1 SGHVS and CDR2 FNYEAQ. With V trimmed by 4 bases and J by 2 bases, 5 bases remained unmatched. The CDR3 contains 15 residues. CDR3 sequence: CASSSGLAATYEQYF. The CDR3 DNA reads TGTGCCAGCAGCTCCGGACTAGCGGCCACCTACGAGCAGTACTTC.

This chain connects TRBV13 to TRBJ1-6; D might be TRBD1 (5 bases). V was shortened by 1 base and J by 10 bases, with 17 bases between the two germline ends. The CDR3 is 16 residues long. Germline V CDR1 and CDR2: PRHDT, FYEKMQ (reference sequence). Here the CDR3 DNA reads TGTGCCAGCAGCTTAGAGGGTCCGGGGGTTGGATCACCCCTCCACTTT. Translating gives CASSLEGPGVGSPLHF.

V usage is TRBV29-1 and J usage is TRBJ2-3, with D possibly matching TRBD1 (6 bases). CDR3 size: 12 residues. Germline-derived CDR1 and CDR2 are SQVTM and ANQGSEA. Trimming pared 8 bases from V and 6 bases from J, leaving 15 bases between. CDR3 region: CSLQGRRDTQYF. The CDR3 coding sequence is TGCAGCCTCCAGGGGCGCCGGGATACGCAGTATTTT.

The CDR3 sequence: CARQPWGGDTQYF. CDR3 bases: TGTGCCCGTCAACCCTGGGGGGGAGATACGCAGTATTTT. The chain joins TRBV30 to TRBJ2-3, with 7 nucleotides matching TRBD2. This CDR3 has 13 amino acids. Germline CDR1 is GTSNPN and CDR2 is SVGIG (reference sequence). V shed 8 bases and J 5 bases; nucleotides not matched to a gene: 10.

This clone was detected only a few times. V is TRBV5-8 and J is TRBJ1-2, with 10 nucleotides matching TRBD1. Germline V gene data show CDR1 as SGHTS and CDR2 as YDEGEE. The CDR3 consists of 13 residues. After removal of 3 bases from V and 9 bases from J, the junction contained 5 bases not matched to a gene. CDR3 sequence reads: CASSYGQGDSYTF. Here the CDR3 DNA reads TGTGCCAGCAGCTATGGACAGGGGGATAGCTACACCTTC.

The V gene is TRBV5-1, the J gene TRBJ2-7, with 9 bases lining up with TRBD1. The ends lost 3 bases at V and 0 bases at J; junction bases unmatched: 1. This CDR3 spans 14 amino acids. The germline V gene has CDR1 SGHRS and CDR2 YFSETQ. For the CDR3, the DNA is TGCGCCAGCAGCTCGACAGGGGGCTCCTACGAGCAGTACTTC. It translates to CASSSTGGSYEQYF.

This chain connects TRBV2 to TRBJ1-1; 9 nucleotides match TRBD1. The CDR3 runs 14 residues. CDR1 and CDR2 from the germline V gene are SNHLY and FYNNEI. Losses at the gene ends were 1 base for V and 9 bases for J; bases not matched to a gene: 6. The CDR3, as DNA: TGTGCCAGCAGTGAAGACAGGGGGCGGTGGAAAGCTTTCTTT. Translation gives CASSEDRGRWKAFF.

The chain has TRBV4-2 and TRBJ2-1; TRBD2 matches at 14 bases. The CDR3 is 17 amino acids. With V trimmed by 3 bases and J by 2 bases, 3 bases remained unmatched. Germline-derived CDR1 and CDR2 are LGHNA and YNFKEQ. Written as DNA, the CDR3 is TGTGCCAGCAGCCAGGGGACTAGCGGGAGACCCTACAATGAGCAGTTCTTC. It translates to CASSQGTSGRPYNEQFF.